This T cell receptor beta chain was sequenced for a study of post-analysis software for immune sequencing data. Overall study: Relapsing-remitting, secondary progressive and progressive-relapsing multiple sclerosis were all included among the disease courses.

Unique molecular identifiers featured in each of the TCR beta cDNA libraries. MiXCR, run by TCRdb on the PCR reads, gives a single entry per CDR3 protein. Here the sample spans about 200,000 distinct CDR3 sequences, approximately 29% being singletons. The V gene's germline CDR1 is SNHLY and CDR2 FYNNEI. The CDR3 is made up of 13 amino acids. Deletions cut 11 bases from V and 3 bases from J, with 16 bases between. Points from the study as a whole: TRBV5-6, TRBV5-1 and TRBV20-1 were among five TRBV segments more frequent in patients than controls. Batch-matched samples strongly co-clustered by F measure.

This clonotype was detected a few times. What it binds is not known. Sample: blood. The sequence came from a girl aged 2-17 years with multiple sclerosis. The chain employs TRBV2 and TRBJ1-2, with D possibly being TRBD1 (6 bases). The chain's CDR3 is CALGGRRDYGYTF. The CDR3 DNA is TGTGCCCTGGGGGGCAGGCGCGACTATGGCTACACCTTC.